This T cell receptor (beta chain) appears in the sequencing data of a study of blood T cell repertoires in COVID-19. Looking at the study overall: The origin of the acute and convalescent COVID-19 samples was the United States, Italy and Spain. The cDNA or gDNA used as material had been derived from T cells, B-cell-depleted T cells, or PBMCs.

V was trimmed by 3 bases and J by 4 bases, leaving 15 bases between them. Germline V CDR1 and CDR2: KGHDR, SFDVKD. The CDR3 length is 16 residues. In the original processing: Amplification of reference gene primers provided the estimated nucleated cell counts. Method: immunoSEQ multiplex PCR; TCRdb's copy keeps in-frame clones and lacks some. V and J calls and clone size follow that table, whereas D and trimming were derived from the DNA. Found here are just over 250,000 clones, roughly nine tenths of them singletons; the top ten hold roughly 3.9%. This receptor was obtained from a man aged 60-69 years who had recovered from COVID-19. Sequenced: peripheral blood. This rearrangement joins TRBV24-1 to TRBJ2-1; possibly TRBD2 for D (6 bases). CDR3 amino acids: CATSDQPGLLYNEQFF. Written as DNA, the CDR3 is TGTGCCACCAGTGATCAACCGGGACTCCTATACAATGAGCAGTTCTTC.